The T cell receptor beta chain under discussion was sequenced for a study of OX40 agonist ivuxolimab in advanced cancers. Study in general: The mean age was approximately 60 years, ranging from about 20 to 79, with 80% to 85% of participants male. Findings of the study overall: The mean number of expanded clones was higher in CD8+ T cells than in CD4+.

Worth noting for this clone: The antigen remains undetermined.

The length of the CDR3 is 16 residues. CDR1 and CDR2 from the germline V gene are SGHTA and FQGNSA. V lost 4 bases and J lost 1; bases outside the gene matches: 8. At cycle 4 day 1, cycle 7 day 1, and baseline, blood was sampled. Profiled with immunoSEQ multiplex PCR; TCRdb holds only in-frame clones, not every one. The data hold about 60,000 clones, with under 85% observed a single time. This sequence originates from an adult with an advanced solid tumor such as melanoma, head and neck, liver or kidney cancer. Source: CD4+ or CD8+ T cells sorted from blood, taken in a trial of the OX40 agonist ivuxolimab. This chain joins TRBV7-2 and TRBJ1-2, with 8 positions matching TRBD1. This CDR3 is CASSWVTGEHNYGYTF. As DNA, the CDR3 is TGTGCCAGCAGCTGGGTGACAGGGGAGCATAACTATGGCTACACCTTC.